This is a list of T cell receptor beta chains from one sample in a study of T-cell reconstitution after alpha-beta-depleted transplantation in children. TCRdb processed the PCR reads anew with MiXCR; each CDR3 protein has one entry. In the table there are about 300,000 distinct CDR3 sequences, 6% to 10% of which are singletons. Sequenced here: peripheral blood, sampled 360 days after TCRalphabeta/CD19-depleted stem cell transplant. These TCRs come from a female patient aged 2 to 10 who had a stem cell transplant for Fanconi anemia, so the T cells may come from the graft donor. The CDR3 runs from the conserved cysteine through the conserved F or W. The D gene is left open where the match is weak. For some rows the clone size is stated as once, few or many, or as a class when expanded; others skip it.

abundance	v_gene	d_gene	j_gene	CDR3aa	CDR3nt
many	TRBV5-1	NA	TRBJ2-1	CASSLDSGAPWVKYNEQFF	TGCGCCAGCAGCTTGGATTCAGGGGCGCCGTGGGTGAAATACAATGAGCAGTTCTTC
many	TRBV20-1	NA	TRBJ2-3	CSASNLASSTDTQYF	TGCAGTGCTAGTAACCTAGCGAGTAGCACAGATACGCAGTATTTT
many	TRBV5-1	TRBD2	TRBJ2-1	CASRTLAGHLDEQFF	TGCGCCAGCAGAACGCTAGCGGGCCACTTGGATGAGCAGTTCTTC
many	TRBV6-5	NA	TRBJ1-2	CASRNSTPNYGYTF	TGTGCTAGCCGAAATAGTACACCGAACTATGGCTACACCTTC
NA	TRBV7-3	NA	TRBJ1-1	CASSTGTAGEAFF	TGTGCCAGCAGCACCGGGACGGCCGGTGAAGCTTTCTTT
many	TRBV5-1	NA	TRBJ2-7	CASSLAGEVYEQYF	TGCGCCAGCAGCTTGGCAGGGGAAGTCTACGAGCAGTACTTC
many	TRBV7-2	TRBD1	TRBJ2-5	CASSPGQGPVTQYF	TGTGCCAGCAGCCCGGGACAGGGCCCCGTGACCCAGTACTTC
many	TRBV12-3/TRBV12-4	NA	TRBJ1-3	CASSFSGANTIYF	TGTGCCAGCAGTTTCTCGGGAGCAAACACCATATATTTT
many	TRBV20-1	NA	TRBJ1-6	CSASSRGNNSPLHF	TGCAGTGCTAGCTCCCGGGGCAATAATTCACCCCTCCACTTT
many	TRBV27	TRBD2	TRBJ2-7	CASSPLTSGRGYEQYF	TGTGCCAGCAGTCCCCTGACTAGCGGGAGGGGCTACGAGCAGTACTTC
few	TRBV6-4	NA	TRBJ2-3	CAPEGFDTDTQYF	TGTGCCCCTGAGGGCTTCGACACAGATACGCAGTATTTT
many	TRBV12-3/TRBV12-4	TRBD1	TRBJ1-1	CASSLDIPGQGNTEAFF	TGTGCCAGCAGTTTGGATATACCCGGACAGGGGAACACTGAAGCTTTCTTT
NA	TRBV7-2	NA	TRBJ1-6	CASSWGSAPLHF	TGTGCCAGCAGCTGGGGTAGCGCACCCCTCCACTTT
many	TRBV10-3	TRBD2	TRBJ2-3	CAISADPLAGGTDTQYF	TGTGCCATCAGTGCCGACCCACTAGCGGGAGGAACAGATACGCAGTATTTT
many	TRBV12-3/TRBV12-4	TRBD1	TRBJ2-7	CASKADNRGYEQYF	TGTGCCAGCAAAGCTGACAACAGGGGTTACGAGCAGTACTTC
NA	TRBV7-8	TRBD1	TRBJ2-7	CASSLHRDRGYEQYF	TGTGCCAGCAGCTTACACCGGGACAGGGGGTACGAGCAGTACTTC
many	TRBV12-3/TRBV12-4	NA	TRBJ2-7	CASSLGGLFSYEQYF	TGTGCCAGCAGTTTAGGGGGACTTTTCTCCTACGAGCAGTACTTC
NA	TRBV6-2/TRBV6-3	NA	TRBJ2-2	CASRVIANTGELFF	TGTGCCAGCAGAGTAATAGCGAACACCGGGGAGCTGTTTTTT
many	TRBV29-1	NA	TRBJ2-7	CSVRGVGVYEQYF	TGCAGCGTCCGAGGGGTTGGGGTTTACGAGCAGTACTTC
NA	TRBV6-5	NA	TRBJ1-6	CASSYSIQNNSPLHF	TGTGCCAGCAGTTACTCGATCCAAAATAATTCACCCCTCCACTTT
few	TRBV4-2	NA	TRBJ2-1	CASSQEGLSGDNEQFF	TGTGCCAGCAGCCAAGAAGGACTAAGCGGAGACAATGAGCAGTTCTTC
many	TRBV14	NA	TRBJ2-1	CASSQDLVLREQFF	TGTGCCAGCAGCCAAGATTTGGTCCTCCGAGAGCAGTTCTTC
few	TRBV12-3/TRBV12-4	NA	TRBJ1-2	CASSLALQTYGYTF	TGTGCCAGCAGTTTGGCCCTCCAAACCTATGGCTACACCTTC
many	TRBV12-3/TRBV12-4	NA	TRBJ2-1	CASSLVQGSHNEQFF	TGTGCCAGCAGTCTTGTACAGGGATCTCACAATGAGCAGTTCTTC
NA	TRBV20-1	NA	TRBJ1-5	CSASSLGVLTGVSNQPQHF	TGCAGTGCTAGCTCCCTCGGGGTGCTAACGGGGGTCTCAAATCAGCCCCAGCATTTT
many	TRBV15	NA	TRBJ2-5	CATSRESGSTQYF	TGTGCCACCAGCAGAGAATCAGGGAGCACCCAGTACTTC
many	TRBV12-3/TRBV12-4	NA	TRBJ1-6	CASSLIGRGSPLHF	TGTGCCAGCAGTTTAATAGGGAGAGGATCACCCCTCCACTTT
many	TRBV6-5	NA	TRBJ1-1	CASSYSRVLNTEAFF	TGTGCCAGCAGTTACTCCAGGGTTCTAAACACTGAAGCTTTCTTT
many	TRBV7-8	NA	TRBJ1-2	CASSYLTDNYGYTF	TGTGCCAGCAGCTACCTGACTGACAACTATGGCTACACCTTC
NA	TRBV5-4	NA	TRBJ2-2	CASSLGPPCGELLF	TGTGCCAGCAGCTTGGGACCACCCTGCGGGGAGCTGCTTTTT
many	TRBV10-3	TRBD1	TRBJ2-3	CAIRATGGTTDTQYF	TGTGCCATCAGAGCTACAGGGGGAACAACAGATACGCAGTATTTT
few	TRBV7-8	TRBD1	TRBJ1-5	CASSLVQAGGFRRNQPQHF	TGTGCCAGCAGCTTAGTTCAGGCAGGGGGCTTTAGGCGCAATCAGCCCCAGCATTTT